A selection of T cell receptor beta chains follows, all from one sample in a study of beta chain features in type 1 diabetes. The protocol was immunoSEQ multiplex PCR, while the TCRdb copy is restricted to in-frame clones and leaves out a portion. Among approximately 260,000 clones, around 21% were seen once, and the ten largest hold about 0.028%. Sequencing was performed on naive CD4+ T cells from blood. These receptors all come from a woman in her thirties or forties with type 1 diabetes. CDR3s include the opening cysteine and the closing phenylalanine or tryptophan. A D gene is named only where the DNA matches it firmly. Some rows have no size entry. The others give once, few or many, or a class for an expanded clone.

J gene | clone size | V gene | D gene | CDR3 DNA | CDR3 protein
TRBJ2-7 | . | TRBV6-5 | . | TGTGCCAGCAGTTACTCGATGTCAGACTACGAGCAGTACTTC | CASSYSMSDYEQYF
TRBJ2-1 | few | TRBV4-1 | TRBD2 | TGCGCCAGCAGCCAAGATCGGGGGACTAGCGGGAGGGATGAGCAGTTCTTC | CASSQDRGTSGRDEQFF
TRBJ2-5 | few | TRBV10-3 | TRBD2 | TGTGCCATCAGTGATCCCCTACTAGCGGGGATGGAGACCCAGTACTTC | CAISDPLLAGMETQYF
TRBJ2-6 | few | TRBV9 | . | TGTGCCAGCAGCGTAAAGGGGATCGGGGCCAACGTCCTGACTTTC | CASSVKGIGANVLTF
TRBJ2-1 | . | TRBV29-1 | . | TGCAGCGTTGTGGCGACAGATTTATACAATGAGCAGTTCTTC | CSVVATDLYNEQFF
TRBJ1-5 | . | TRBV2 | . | TGTGCCAGCAGGGCACAGGCTTACCCCCAGCCCCAGCATTTT | CASRAQAYPQPQHF
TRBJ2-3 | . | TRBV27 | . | TGTGCCAGCAGTTTCCGAGATACGCAGTATTTT | CASSFRDTQYF
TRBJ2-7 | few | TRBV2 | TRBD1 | TGTGCCAGCTGGGACAGGGGACTATACGAGCAGTACTTC | CASWDRGLYEQYF
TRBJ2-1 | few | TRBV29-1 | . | TGCAGCGTTGAAGAACGTAGGGCGGCAGGGGGGTGGAATGAGCAGTTCTTC | CSVEERRAAGGWNEQFF
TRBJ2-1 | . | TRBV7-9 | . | TGTGCCAGCAGCTCCGGGGAGGTCAATGAGCAGTTCTTC | CASSSGEVNEQFF
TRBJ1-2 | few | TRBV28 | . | TGTGCCAGCAGTCTCCAGGCCTCCTATGGCTACACCTTC | CASSLQASYGYTF
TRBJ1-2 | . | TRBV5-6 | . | TGTGCCAGCAGCTCCGACTCGGAAGCCTATGGCTACACCTTC | CASSSDSEAYGYTF
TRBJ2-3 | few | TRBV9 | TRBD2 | TGTGCCAGCAGCGTAGGCCTCCTAGCGGGGAGCACAGATACGCAGTATTTT | CASSVGLLAGSTDTQYF
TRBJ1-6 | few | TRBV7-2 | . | TGTGCCAGCAGCTTGCGGGACCCTCAGGATTCACCCCTCCACTTT | CASSLRDPQDSPLHF
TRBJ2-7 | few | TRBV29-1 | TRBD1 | TGCAGCGTTGAAATGCGGGACAGGGGGTCCTACGAGCAGTACTTC | CSVEMRDRGSYEQYF
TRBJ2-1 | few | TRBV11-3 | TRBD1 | TGTGCCAGCAGCTTAGAGGGACAGGTCGACAATGAGCAGTTCTTC | CASSLEGQVDNEQFF
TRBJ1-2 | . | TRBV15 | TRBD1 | TGTGCCACCAGCAGGGACAGGGGTGGCTACACCTTC | CATSRDRGGYTF